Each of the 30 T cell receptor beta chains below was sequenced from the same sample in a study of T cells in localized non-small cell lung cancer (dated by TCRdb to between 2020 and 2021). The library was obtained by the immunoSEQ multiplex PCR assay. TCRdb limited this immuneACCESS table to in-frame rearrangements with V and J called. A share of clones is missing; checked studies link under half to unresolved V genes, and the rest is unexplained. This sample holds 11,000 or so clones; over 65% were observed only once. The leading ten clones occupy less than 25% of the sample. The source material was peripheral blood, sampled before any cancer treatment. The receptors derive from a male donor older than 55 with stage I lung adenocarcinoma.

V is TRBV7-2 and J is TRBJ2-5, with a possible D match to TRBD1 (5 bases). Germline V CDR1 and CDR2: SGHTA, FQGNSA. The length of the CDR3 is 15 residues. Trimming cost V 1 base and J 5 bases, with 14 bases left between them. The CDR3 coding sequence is TGTGCCAGCAGCTTAGTAACAGGTTCGGATGAGACCCAGTACTTC. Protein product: CASSLVTGSDETQYF.

The CDR3 region is CASSPDSIPDQPQHF. The CDR3 DNA is TGTGCCAGCAGTCCCGATTCCATCCCCGATCAGCCCCAGCATTTT. The gene calls are TRBV27 and TRBJ1-5; no clear D. V lost 5 bases and J lost 5, with 16 bases in between. The germline gives CDR1 MNHEY, CDR2 SMNVEV (reference sequence). The CDR3 has 15 residues.

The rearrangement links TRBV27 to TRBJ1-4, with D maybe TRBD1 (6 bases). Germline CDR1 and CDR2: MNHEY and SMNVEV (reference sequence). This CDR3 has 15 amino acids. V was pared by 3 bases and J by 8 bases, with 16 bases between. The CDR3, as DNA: TGTGCCAGCAGTTTTCGGGGGCGGGGCGGCGAAAAACTGTTTTTT. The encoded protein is CASSFRGRGGEKLFF. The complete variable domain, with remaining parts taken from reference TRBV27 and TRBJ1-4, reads EAQVTQNPRYLITVTGKKLTVTCSQNMNHEYMSWYRQDPGLGLRQIYYSMNVEVTDKGDVPEGYKVSRKEKRNFPLILESPSPNQTSLYFCASSFRGRGGEKLFFGSGTQLSVL.

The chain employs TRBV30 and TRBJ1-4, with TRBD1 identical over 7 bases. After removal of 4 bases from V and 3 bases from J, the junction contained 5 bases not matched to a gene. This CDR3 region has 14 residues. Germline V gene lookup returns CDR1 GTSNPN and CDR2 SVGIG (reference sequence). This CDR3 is CAWNRDRSNEKLFF. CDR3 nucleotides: TGTGCCTGGAACCGGGACAGATCTAATGAAAAACTGTTTTTT.

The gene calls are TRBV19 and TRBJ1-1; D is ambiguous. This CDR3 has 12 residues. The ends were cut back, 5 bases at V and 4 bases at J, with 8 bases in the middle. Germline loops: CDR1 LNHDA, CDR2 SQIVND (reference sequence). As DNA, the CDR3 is TGTGCCAGTAGTCCGGGGTTCACTGAAGCTTTCTTT. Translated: CASSPGFTEAFF.

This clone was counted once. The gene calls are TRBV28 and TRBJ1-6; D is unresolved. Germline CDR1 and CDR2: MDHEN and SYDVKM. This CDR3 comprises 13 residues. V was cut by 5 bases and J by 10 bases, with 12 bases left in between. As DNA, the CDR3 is TGTGCCAGCAGTACCCCGGCGGGGTCACCCCTCCACTTT. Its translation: CASSTPAGSPLHF.

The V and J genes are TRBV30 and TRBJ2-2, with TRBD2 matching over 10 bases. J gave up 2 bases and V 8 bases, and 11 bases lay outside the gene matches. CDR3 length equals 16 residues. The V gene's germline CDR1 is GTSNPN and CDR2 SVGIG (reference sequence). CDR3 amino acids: CAGTLAGPLNTGELFF. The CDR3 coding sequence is TGTGCCGGTACACTAGCGGGGCCTTTAAACACCGGGGAGCTGTTTTTT.

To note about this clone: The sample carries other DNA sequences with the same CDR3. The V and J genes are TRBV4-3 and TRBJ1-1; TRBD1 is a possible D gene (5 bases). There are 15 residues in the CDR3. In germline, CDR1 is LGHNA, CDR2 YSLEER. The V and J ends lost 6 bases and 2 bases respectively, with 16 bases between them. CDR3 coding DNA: TGCGCCAGCAGTCAACAAAAGACAGCCAACACTGAAGCTTTCTTT. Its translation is CASSQQKTANTEAFF.

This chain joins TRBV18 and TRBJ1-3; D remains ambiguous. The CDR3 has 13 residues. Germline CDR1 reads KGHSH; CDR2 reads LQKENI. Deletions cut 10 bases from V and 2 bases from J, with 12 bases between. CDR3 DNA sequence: TGTGCCATCCCGGGAGGGACTGGAAACACCATATATTTT. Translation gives CAIPGGTGNTIYF.

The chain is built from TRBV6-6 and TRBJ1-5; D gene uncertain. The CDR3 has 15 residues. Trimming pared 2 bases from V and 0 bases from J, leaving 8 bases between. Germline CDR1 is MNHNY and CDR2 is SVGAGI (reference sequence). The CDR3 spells CASSYGSHSNQPQHF. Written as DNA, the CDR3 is TGTGCCAGCAGTTACGGCAGCCATAGCAATCAGCCCCAGCATTTT.

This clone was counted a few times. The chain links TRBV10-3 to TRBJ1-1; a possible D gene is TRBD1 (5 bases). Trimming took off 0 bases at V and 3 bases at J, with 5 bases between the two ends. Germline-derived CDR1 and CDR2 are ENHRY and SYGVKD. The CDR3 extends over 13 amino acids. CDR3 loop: CAISESRDTEAFF. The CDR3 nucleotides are TGTGCCATCAGTGAGTCCAGGGACACTGAAGCTTTCTTT.

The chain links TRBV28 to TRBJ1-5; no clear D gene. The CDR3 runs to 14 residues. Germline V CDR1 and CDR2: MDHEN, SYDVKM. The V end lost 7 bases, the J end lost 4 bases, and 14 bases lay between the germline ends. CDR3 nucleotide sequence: TGTGCCAGCACCCCCCGAGGAGGGAATCAGCCCCAGCATTTT. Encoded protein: CASTPRGGNQPQHF.

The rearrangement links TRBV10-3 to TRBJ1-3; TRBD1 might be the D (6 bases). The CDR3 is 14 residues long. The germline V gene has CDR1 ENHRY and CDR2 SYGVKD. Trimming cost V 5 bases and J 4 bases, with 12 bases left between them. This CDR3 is CAISLQGAGNTIYF. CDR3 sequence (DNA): TGTGCCATCAGTCTACAGGGTGCGGGAAACACCATATATTTT.

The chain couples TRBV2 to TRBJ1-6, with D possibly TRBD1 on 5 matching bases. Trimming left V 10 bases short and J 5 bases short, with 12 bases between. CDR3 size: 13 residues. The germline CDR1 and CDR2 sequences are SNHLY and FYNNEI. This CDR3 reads CATGTTDNSPLHF. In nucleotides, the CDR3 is TGTGCCACGGGGACGACAGATAATTCACCCCTCCACTTT. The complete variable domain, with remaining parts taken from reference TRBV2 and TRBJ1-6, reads EPEVTQTPSHQVTQMGQEVILRCVPISNHLYFYWYRQILGQKVEFLVSFYNNEISEKSEIFDDQFSVERPDGSNFTLKIRSTKLEDSAMYFCATGTTDNSPLHFGNGTRLTVT.

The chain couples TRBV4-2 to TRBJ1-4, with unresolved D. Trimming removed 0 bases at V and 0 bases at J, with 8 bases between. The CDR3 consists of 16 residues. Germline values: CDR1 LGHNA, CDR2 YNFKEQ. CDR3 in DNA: TGTGCCAGCAGCCAAGAGGGCGGTACAACTAATGAAAAACTGTTTTTT. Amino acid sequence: CASSQEGGTTNEKLFF.

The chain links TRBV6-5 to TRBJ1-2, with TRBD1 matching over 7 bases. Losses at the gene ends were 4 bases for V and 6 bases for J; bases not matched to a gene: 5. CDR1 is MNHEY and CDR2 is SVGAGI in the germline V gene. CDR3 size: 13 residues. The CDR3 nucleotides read TGTGCCAGCAGTTTAGGGGGCCTCAATGGCTACACCTTC. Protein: CASSLGGLNGYTF.

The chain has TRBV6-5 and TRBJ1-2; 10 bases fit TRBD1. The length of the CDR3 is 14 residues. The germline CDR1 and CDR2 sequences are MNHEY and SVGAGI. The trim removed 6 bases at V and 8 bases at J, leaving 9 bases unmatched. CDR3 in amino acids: CASSQTGGERGYTF. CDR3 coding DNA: TGTGCCAGCAGCCAGACAGGGGGCGAGAGGGGCTACACCTTC.

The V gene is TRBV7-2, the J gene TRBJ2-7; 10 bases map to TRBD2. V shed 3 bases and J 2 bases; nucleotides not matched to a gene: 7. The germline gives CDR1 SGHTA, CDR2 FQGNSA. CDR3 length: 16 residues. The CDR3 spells CASSFIAGGLTYEQYF. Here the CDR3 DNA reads TGTGCCAGCAGCTTCATAGCGGGGGGACTAACCTACGAGCAGTACTTC.

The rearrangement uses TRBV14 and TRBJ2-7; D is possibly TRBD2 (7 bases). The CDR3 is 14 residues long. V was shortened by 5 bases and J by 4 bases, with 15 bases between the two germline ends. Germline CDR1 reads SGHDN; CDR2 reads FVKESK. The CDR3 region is CASSWGGSPYEQYF. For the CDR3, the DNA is TGTGCCAGCAGCTGGGGGGGCAGTCCTTACGAGCAGTACTTC.

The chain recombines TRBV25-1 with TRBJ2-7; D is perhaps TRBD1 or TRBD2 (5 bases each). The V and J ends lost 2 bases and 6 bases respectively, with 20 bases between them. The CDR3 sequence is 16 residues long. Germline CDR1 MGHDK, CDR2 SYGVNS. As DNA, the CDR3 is TGTGCCAGCAGTGAAAGAGGCGTGGGGGTATGGGGCGAGCAGTACTTC. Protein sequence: CASSERGVGVWGEQYF.

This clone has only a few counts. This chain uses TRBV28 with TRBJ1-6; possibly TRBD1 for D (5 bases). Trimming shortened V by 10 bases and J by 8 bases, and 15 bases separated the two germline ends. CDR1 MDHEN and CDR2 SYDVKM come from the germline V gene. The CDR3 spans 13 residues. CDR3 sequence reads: CAIQGRVDSPLHF. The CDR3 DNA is TGTGCCATCCAGGGCAGGGTAGATTCACCCCTCCACTTT.

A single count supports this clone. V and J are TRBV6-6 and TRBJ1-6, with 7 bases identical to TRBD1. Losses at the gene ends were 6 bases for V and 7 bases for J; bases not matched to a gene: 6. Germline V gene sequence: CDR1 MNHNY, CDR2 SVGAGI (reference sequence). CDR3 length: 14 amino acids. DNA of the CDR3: TGTGCCAGCAGCCTCAGGGGGTGGAATTCACCCCTCCACTTT. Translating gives CASSLRGWNSPLHF.

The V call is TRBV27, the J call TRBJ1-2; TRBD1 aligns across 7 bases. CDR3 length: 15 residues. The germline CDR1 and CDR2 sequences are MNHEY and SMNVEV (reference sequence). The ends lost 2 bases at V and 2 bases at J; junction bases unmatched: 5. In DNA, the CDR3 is TGTGCCAGCAGTTTAGTCGCGGGACAGAACTATGGCTACACCTTC. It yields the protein CASSLVAGQNYGYTF.

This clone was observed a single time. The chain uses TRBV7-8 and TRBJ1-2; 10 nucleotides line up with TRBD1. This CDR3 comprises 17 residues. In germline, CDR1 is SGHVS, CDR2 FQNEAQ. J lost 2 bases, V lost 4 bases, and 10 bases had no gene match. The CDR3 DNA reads TGTGCCAGCAGCTCACCGGGAGGGGGACAGGGGAACTATGGCTACACCTTC. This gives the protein CASSSPGGGQGNYGYTF.

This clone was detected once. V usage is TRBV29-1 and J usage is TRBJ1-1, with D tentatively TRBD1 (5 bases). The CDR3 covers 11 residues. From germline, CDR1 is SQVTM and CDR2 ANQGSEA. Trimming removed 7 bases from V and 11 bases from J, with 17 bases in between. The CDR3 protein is CSGQGGPQAFF. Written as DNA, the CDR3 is TGCAGCGGGCAGGGAGGGCCGCAGGCTTTCTTT.

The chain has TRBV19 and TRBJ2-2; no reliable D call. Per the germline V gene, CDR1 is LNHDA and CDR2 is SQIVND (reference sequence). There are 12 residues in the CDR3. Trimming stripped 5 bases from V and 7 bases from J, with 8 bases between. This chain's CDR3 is CASSGRGGELFF. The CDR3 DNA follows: TGTGCCAGTAGTGGGCGCGGCGGGGAGCTGTTTTTT.

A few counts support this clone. The CDR3 coding sequence is TGTGCCAGCAGTCAAGGACGGGAAAAACTGTTTTTT. Its translation: CASSQGREKLFF. The rearrangement joins TRBV25-1 to TRBJ1-4; D unresolved. CDR1 is MGHDK and CDR2 is SYGVNS in the germline V gene. The V gene lost 5 bases and the J gene lost 8 bases, with 9 bases spanning the gap. The CDR3 consists of 12 residues.

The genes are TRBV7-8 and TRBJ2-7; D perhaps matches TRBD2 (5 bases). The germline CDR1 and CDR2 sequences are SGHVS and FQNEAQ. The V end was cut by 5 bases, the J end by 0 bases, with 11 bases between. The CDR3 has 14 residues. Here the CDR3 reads CASSRTGSSYEQYF. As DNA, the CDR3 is TGTGCCAGCAGCCGGACGGGAAGCTCCTACGAGCAGTACTTC.

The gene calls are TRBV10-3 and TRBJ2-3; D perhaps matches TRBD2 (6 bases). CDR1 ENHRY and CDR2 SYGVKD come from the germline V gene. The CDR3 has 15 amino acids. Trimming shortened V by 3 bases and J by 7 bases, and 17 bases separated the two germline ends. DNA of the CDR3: TGTGCCATCAGTGACGGAGCGGGCCCCCTCAATACGCAGTATTTT. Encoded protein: CAISDGAGPLNTQYF.

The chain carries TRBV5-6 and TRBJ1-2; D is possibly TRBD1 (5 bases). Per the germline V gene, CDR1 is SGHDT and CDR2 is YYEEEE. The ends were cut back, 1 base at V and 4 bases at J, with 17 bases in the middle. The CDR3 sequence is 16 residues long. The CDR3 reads CASSLSEGSGSYGYTF. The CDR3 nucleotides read TGTGCCAGCAGCTTGAGTGAGGGGTCTGGAAGCTATGGCTACACCTTC.